Detailed here is one T cell receptor (beta chain). Its antigen is not identified. With a J-beta primer mix and a sample-barcoded 5' primer, a second PCR ran about 6 to 11 cycles. Template switching added a 12-random-nucleotide identifier to every cDNA molecule. A single record per CDR3 protein comes from TCRdb applying MiXCR to the 5' RACE reads. Here the sample spans hundreds of thousands of distinct CDR3 sequences, approximately 21% being singletons. This sample is drawn from a study of blood T cells in healthy people across ages. Study-level results: Conclusively comparing naive with antigen-experienced cells was impossible with unsorted PBMCs.

V gave up 5 bases and J gave up 0 bases, with 13 bases separating them. The CDR3 has 15 residues. CDR1 is SEHNR and CDR2 is FQNEAQ in the germline V gene (reference sequence). The origin of this receptor is a man between 70 and 80 years old in good health. The specimen sequenced was blood. The chain has TRBV7-9 and TRBJ2-5, with D maybe TRBD2 (6 bases). CDR3 nucleotides: TGTGCCAGCAGCATCCGGGGCGGGGACCAAGAGACCCAGTACTTC. Its protein is CASSIRGGDQETQYF.